This T cell receptor (beta chain) was sequenced for a study of Ad26.COV2.S vaccination and SARS-CoV-2 variants. The V end lost 8 bases, the J end lost 5 bases, and 16 bases lay between the germline ends. This CDR3 comprises 13 residues. Germline CDR1 reads MDHEN; CDR2 reads SYDVKM. This clone was seen only once. Clones were sequenced by immunoSEQ multiplex PCR, and TCRdb holds only the in-frame ones, with some missing. The sample carries 300,000 to 400,000 clones, around four fifths recorded once. Treatment specified: 19 received Ad26.COV2.S at low or high dose, single or two shots; five or six received placebo; per-sample allocation not given. Samples came from day 63 after the first vaccine or placebo injection.

The receptor was derived from a person between 18 and 65 years old who received the Ad26.COV2.S COVID-19 vaccine or a placebo. Sequencing used peripheral blood, obtained in a trial of Ad26.COV2.S vaccine versus placebo. V usage is TRBV28 and J usage is TRBJ2-7; D not resolved. The CDR3 nucleotides are TGTGCCAGCTCCACCCAAGGGAACGACGAGCAGTACTTC. Amino acid sequence: CASSTQGNDEQYF. The full variable domain, completed using reference TRBV28 and TRBJ2-7, is DVKVTQSSRYLVKRTGEKVFLECVQDMDHENMFWYRQDPGLGLRLIYFSYDVKMKEKGDIPEGYSVSREKKERFSLILESASTNQTSMYLCASSTQGNDEQYFGPGTRLTVT.